This TCR beta chain stems from a study of CD8+ T cells in alopecia areata. Reverse transcribed after extraction, RNA yielded cDNA as the sequencing template. Assay used: immunoSEQ multiplex PCR; TCRdb lists only in-frame clones, some missing. Among some 180,000 clones listed, about 47% were seen once. Stated treatment: oral pan-JAK inhibitor, 5-10 mg twice daily. CDR1 and CDR2 from the germline V gene are KGHSH and LQKENI. The germline V and J ends were trimmed by 3 bases and 0 bases, with 9 bases remaining between them. The CDR3 is 14 amino acids. The TCR comes from a human donor with alopecia areata. The V gene is TRBV18, the J gene TRBJ2-7; unclear D gene. The sample in question was CD8+ T cells sorted from blood, obtained around week 54, from a patient treated with tofacitinib. DNA of the CDR3: TGTGCCAGCTCACCCGCGGAGAGCTCCTACGAGCAGTACTTC. Translation: CASSPAESSYEQYF.